One sample yielded the 32 T cell receptor beta chains listed below, sequenced in a study of blood T cell repertoires in COVID-19. The protocol was immunoSEQ multiplex PCR, while the TCRdb copy is restricted to in-frame clones and leaves out a portion. The data hold hundreds of thousands of clones, with approximately 87% observed a single time. Sequencing was carried out using peripheral blood. The origin of the receptors is a woman in her 40s who had recovered from COVID-19.

This clone was picked up one time. This chain connects TRBV2 to TRBJ2-2; D is unresolved. The CDR3 runs 11 residues. Germline V gives CDR1 SNHLY, CDR2 FYNNEI. Trimming stripped 4 bases from V and 6 bases from J, with 3 bases between. CDR3 nucleotides: TGTGCCAGCAGTGGAGCCGGGGAGCTGTTTTTT. Translation gives CASSGAGELFF.

CDR3 in DNA: TGTGCCAGCAGCTACCTTTCCGGGGGAGGGGAAGAAAAACTGTTTTTT. It yields the protein CASSYLSGGGEEKLFF. This chain joins TRBV13 and TRBJ1-4; D might be TRBD1 (5 bases). CDR1 and CDR2 from the germline V gene are PRHDT and FYEKMQ (reference sequence). This CDR3 comprises 16 residues. V gave up 4 bases and J gave up 8 bases, with 20 bases separating them.

In its sample, this clone was seen once. The chain couples TRBV19 to TRBJ1-6; a possible D gene is TRBD1 (5 bases). Trimming removed 3 bases at V and 6 bases at J, with 15 bases between. This CDR3 is 16 amino acids long. CDR1 and CDR2 (germline): LNHDA, SQIVND (reference sequence). CDR3 protein: CASSIPPGRGNSPLHF. The DNA for the CDR3 is TGTGCCAGTAGTATCCCTCCCGGAAGGGGTAATTCACCCCTCCACTTT. Combining the CDR3 with reference TRBV19 and TRBJ1-6 gives the whole variable domain DGGITQSPKYLFRKEGQNVTLSCEQNLNHDAMYWYRQDPGQGLRLIYYSQIVNDFQKGDIAEGYSVSREKKESFPLTVTSAQKNPTAFYLCASSIPPGRGNSPLHFGNGTRLTVT.

This clone turned up a few times. This chain links TRBV5-1 with TRBJ1-1; 8 nucleotides align to TRBD1. Germline V CDR1 and CDR2: SGHRS, YFSETQ. J lost 1 base, V lost 10 bases, and 6 bases had no gene match. The CDR3 has 13 amino acids. The CDR3 reads CACGQGENTEAFF. DNA for the CDR3: TGCGCCTGCGGACAGGGAGAGAACACTGAAGCTTTCTTT.

The chain employs TRBV5-6 and TRBJ2-5; D ambiguous. The CDR3 contains 13 residues. In germline, CDR1 is SGHDT, CDR2 YYEEEE. Trimming took 4 bases from V and 4 from J, leaving 11 bases between them. This CDR3 is CASSPEWAETQYF. CDR3 in DNA: TGTGCCAGCAGCCCCGAGTGGGCAGAGACCCAGTACTTC. Variable domain in full (rest from reference TRBV5-6 and TRBJ2-5): DAGVTQSPTHLIKTRGQQVTLRCSPKSGHDTVSWYQQALGQGPQFIFQYYEEEERQRGNFPDRFSGHQFPNYSSELNVNALLLGDSALYLCASSPEWAETQYFGPGTRLLVL.

There are a few counts of this clone. This chain links TRBV25-1 with TRBJ1-5; D is unresolved. The length of the CDR3 is 11 residues. Germline CDR1 reads MGHDK; CDR2 reads SYGVNS. V shed 3 bases and J shed 12 bases, with 9 bases lying between them. CDR3 sequence: CASSDGRVQHF. DNA of the CDR3: TGTGCCAGCAGTGATGGGAGGGTCCAGCATTTT.

The chain joins TRBV27 to TRBJ1-6; D ambiguous. The germline V gene encodes CDR1 MNHEY and CDR2 SMNVEV (reference sequence). With 3 bases removed from V and 7 bases from J, the gap between germline ends came to 13 bases. CDR3 length: 15 amino acids. The CDR3 nucleotides are TGTGCCAGCAGTTTTGTCGGGGAGGCGAATTCACCCCTCCACTTT. It translates to CASSFVGEANSPLHF.

This clone was observed once. The chain links TRBV18 to TRBJ2-1, with 8 bases lining up with TRBD2. J was trimmed by 4 bases and V by 2 bases; bases with no gene match: 7. In germline, CDR1 is KGHSH, CDR2 LQKENI. The CDR3 sequence is 16 residues long. The CDR3 reads CASSPAYGGEYNEQFF. CDR3 DNA: TGTGCCAGCTCACCAGCTTACGGGGGGGAGTACAATGAGCAGTTCTTC.

The chain employs TRBV29-1 and TRBJ1-2, with D unresolved. The V and J ends lost 6 bases and 4 bases respectively, with 15 bases between them. In germline, CDR1 is SQVTM, CDR2 ANQGSEA. The CDR3 consists of 13 residues. CDR3 region: CSVAGGALYGYTF. The CDR3 region has the DNA TGCAGCGTCGCGGGCGGAGCTCTCTATGGCTACACCTTC.

The rearrangement uses TRBV29-1 and TRBJ2-1; a possible D gene is TRBD1 (5 bases). Germline CDR1 SQVTM, CDR2 ANQGSEA. Trimming removed 6 bases from V and 6 bases from J, with 18 bases in between. The CDR3 has 14 amino acids. The CDR3 coding sequence is TGCAGCGTGGCTCGCAGGGTATATCCCAATGAGCAGTTCTTC. Translated: CSVARRVYPNEQFF.

The chain joins TRBV30 to TRBJ1-6; 8 bases are shared with TRBD1. There are 15 residues in the CDR3. The trim removed 3 bases at V and 8 bases at J, leaving 9 bases unmatched. Looked up from germline, CDR1 is GTSNPN and CDR2 is SVGIG (reference sequence). The chain's CDR3 is CAWSGRQGRYSPLHF. Written as DNA, the CDR3 is TGTGCCTGGAGCGGACGACAGGGGAGGTATTCACCCCTCCACTTT.

V usage is TRBV5-4 and J usage is TRBJ1-1; 7 nucleotides align to TRBD1. CDR1 SGHNT and CDR2 YYREEE come from the germline V gene (reference sequence). This CDR3 has 15 residues. The trim removed 4 bases at V and 5 bases at J, leaving 11 bases unmatched. As DNA, the CDR3 is TGTGCCAGCAGCACCCTAGGACAGGTATGGACTGAAGCTTTCTTT. Protein: CASSTLGQVWTEAFF.

The chain combines TRBV6-1 with TRBJ1-1; unclear D gene. CDR1 MNHNS and CDR2 SASEGT come from the germline V gene. CDR3 length equals 14 residues. V lost 0 bases and J 5 bases, leaving 10 bases between the germline ends. Here the CDR3 reads CASSEAAGRTEAFF. The DNA for the CDR3 is TGTGCCAGCAGTGAAGCAGCGGGGAGGACTGAAGCTTTCTTT.

The genes are TRBV12-5 and TRBJ1-1; the match to TRBD1 covers 7 bases. The CDR3 is 14 residues long. Germline V gene lookup returns CDR1 LGHNT and CDR2 FRNRAP. The V and J ends lost 2 bases and 4 bases, in that order; junction bases with no gene match: 4. The CDR3 coding sequence is TGTGCTAGTGGTTTGAGGGGGCAGGGCACTGAAGCTTTCTTT. Protein: CASGLRGQGTEAFF.

This chain joins TRBV19 and TRBJ1-5; D perhaps matches TRBD1 (6 bases). This CDR3 spans 15 amino acids. V was cut by 4 bases and J by 0 bases, with 10 bases left in between. Per germline, CDR1 LNHDA and CDR2 SQIVND (reference sequence). CDR3 in DNA: TGTGCCAGTAGTAAAAGGGACAATAGCAATCAGCCCCAGCATTTT. Residues: CASSKRDNSNQPQHF. Full variable domain (rest looked up from reference TRBV19 and TRBJ1-5): DGGITQSPKYLFRKEGQNVTLSCEQNLNHDAMYWYRQDPGQGLRLIYYSQIVNDFQKGDIAEGYSVSREKKESFPLTVTSAQKNPTAFYLCASSKRDNSNQPQHFGDGTRLSIL.

This chain uses TRBV4-2 with TRBJ1-1, with D possibly being TRBD1 (5 bases). CDR1 LGHNA and CDR2 YNFKEQ come from the germline V gene. V dropped 4 bases and J dropped 5 bases, with 11 bases sitting between them. The CDR3 totals 13 residues. The CDR3 nucleotides are TGTGCCAGCAGCCTCCGGGGGGGAACTGAAGCTTTCTTT. This translates into CASSLRGGTEAFF.

The chain is built from TRBV19 and TRBJ1-1; D unclear. V was clipped by 3 bases and J by 4 bases, with 21 bases between them. Germline CDR1 and CDR2: LNHDA and SQIVND (reference sequence). This CDR3 has 17 amino acids. The DNA for the CDR3 is TGTGCCAGTAGTATTTTTTTTTCGTGGCAGGAAGGCACTGAAGCTTTCTTT. Protein: CASSIFFSWQEGTEAFF. The whole variable domain, remainder taken from reference TRBV19 and TRBJ1-1, is DGGITQSPKYLFRKEGQNVTLSCEQNLNHDAMYWYRQDPGQGLRLIYYSQIVNDFQKGDIAEGYSVSREKKESFPLTVTSAQKNPTAFYLCASSIFFSWQEGTEAFFGQGTRLTVV.

This sequence joins TRBV7-2 and TRBJ1-1; a possible D gene is TRBD1 (5 bases). Germline-derived CDR1 and CDR2 are SGHTA and FQGNSA. This CDR3 region has 13 residues. The V end lost 5 bases, the J end lost 3 bases, and 10 bases lay between the germline ends. This CDR3 reads CASSARVDTEAFF. CDR3 nucleotide sequence: TGTGCCAGCAGCGCCAGGGTGGACACTGAAGCTTTCTTT.

The chain employs TRBV11-3 and TRBJ2-3; 7 bases match TRBD2. Unmatched junction bases numbered 5, after V lost 0 bases and J lost 5 bases. Germline assignment: CDR1 SGHNT and CDR2 YENEEA. The CDR3 length is 15 residues. The CDR3 region has the DNA TGTGCCAGCAGCTTAGAGAGCGGGAAAGTAGATACGCAGTATTTT. Protein sequence: CASSLESGKVDTQYF.

J is TRBJ2-7 and V is TRBV7-8; D perhaps matches TRBD2 (5 bases). This CDR3 has 14 amino acids. V was pared by 0 bases and J by 4 bases, with 10 bases between. Germline CDR1 reads SGHVS; CDR2 reads FQNEAQ. The CDR3 region is CASSLAGLSYEQYF. CDR3 nucleotides: TGTGCCAGCAGCTTAGCTGGACTTTCATACGAGCAGTACTTC. Variable domain in full (rest from reference TRBV7-8 and TRBJ2-7): GAGVSQSPRYKVAKRGQDVALRCDPISGHVSLFWYQQALGQGPEFLTYFQNEAQLDKSGLPSDRFFAERPEGSVSTLKIQRTQQEDSAVYLCASSLAGLSYEQYFGPGTRLTVT.

The chain combines TRBV5-6 with TRBJ2-7, with 7 positions matching TRBD1. Losses at the gene ends were 4 bases for V and 1 base for J; bases not matched to a gene: 5. Germline CDR1 reads SGHDT; CDR2 reads YYEEEE. The CDR3 covers 14 residues. The CDR3 loop is CASSPQGWSYEQYF. CDR3 sequence (DNA): TGTGCCAGCAGCCCACAGGGGTGGTCCTACGAGCAGTACTTC.

The rearrangement uses TRBV5-6 and TRBJ2-2; 7 positions match TRBD1. The CDR3 spans 16 residues. Germline CDR1 and CDR2: SGHDT and YYEEEE. The V and J ends lost 4 bases and 7 bases, in that order; junction bases with no gene match: 13. CDR3 residues: CASSQLGQVRNGELFF. For the CDR3, the DNA is TGTGCCAGCAGCCAACTCGGACAGGTCAGGAACGGGGAGCTGTTTTTT.

The chain couples TRBV10-3 to TRBJ2-3, with D possibly matching TRBD2 (5 bases). This CDR3 contains 12 residues. The germline V gene encodes CDR1 ENHRY and CDR2 SYGVKD. V lost 7 bases and J 6 bases, leaving 11 bases between the germline ends. CDR3 sequence reads: CAINPGGDTQYF. In nucleotides, the CDR3 is TGTGCCATCAATCCAGGCGGGGATACGCAGTATTTT.

This clone was found a few times. The chain is built from TRBV7-9 and TRBJ2-2; no definite D call. The CDR3 loop spans 14 amino acids. CDR1 and CDR2 (germline): SEHNR, FQNEAQ (reference sequence). V shed 3 bases and J shed 3 bases, with 8 bases lying between them. CDR3 in DNA: TGTGCCAGCAGCTTTTCTGCGTACACCGGGGAGCTGTTTTTT. It specifies CASSFSAYTGELFF.

The chain recombines TRBV9 with TRBJ2-1; a possible D gene is TRBD2 (6 bases). V gave up 7 bases and J gave up 7 bases, with 24 bases separating them. Germline V gene lookup returns CDR1 SGDLS and CDR2 YYNGEE. The CDR3 has 16 residues. In nucleotides, the CDR3 is TGTGCCAGCGGCCCCATGACTCCGATCGGGGGTAATGAGCAGTTCTTC. Its protein is CASGPMTPIGGNEQFF.

This clone was counted once. The V gene is TRBV5-6, the J gene TRBJ1-3; 7 nucleotides agree with TRBD1. The CDR3 totals 15 residues. The V gene's germline CDR1 is SGHDT and CDR2 YYEEEE. With 3 bases clipped from V and 4 bases from J, the junction kept 7 bases outside the gene matches. CDR3 coding DNA: TGTGCCAGCAGCTACCTGGGACAGCCAGGAAACACCATATATTTT. Translation gives CASSYLGQPGNTIYF.

V is TRBV5-8 and J is TRBJ2-5; 7 bases agree with TRBD1. This CDR3 contains 13 residues. CDR1 is SGHTS and CDR2 is YDEGEE in the germline V gene. V trimming: 4 bases; J trimming: 12 bases; junction bases outside the gene matches: 12. The CDR3 DNA sequence: TGTGCCAGCAGCATCGGACAGGTGGGGCCGGAGTACTTC. The encoded protein is CASSIGQVGPEYF.

This chain joins TRBV7-8 and TRBJ1-3, with D tentatively TRBD1 (6 bases). CDR1 is SGHVS and CDR2 is FQNEAQ in the germline V gene. The CDR3 length is 19 residues. V lost 2 bases and J lost 1, with 21 bases in between. DNA of the CDR3: TGTGCCAGCAGCTTAATGGGCAGCGGGGGGCGTATTTCTGGAAACACCATATATTTT. Amino acid sequence: CASSLMGSGGRISGNTIYF. Variable domain in full (rest from reference TRBV7-8 and TRBJ1-3): GAGVSQSPRYKVAKRGQDVALRCDPISGHVSLFWYQQALGQGPEFLTYFQNEAQLDKSGLPSDRFFAERPEGSVSTLKIQRTQQEDSAVYLCASSLMGSGGRISGNTIYFGEGSWLTVV.

The chain employs TRBV18 and TRBJ1-5; unclear D gene. From germline, CDR1 is KGHSH and CDR2 LQKENI. The ends were cut back, 2 bases at V and 7 bases at J, with 15 bases in the middle. The CDR3 has 15 residues. The chain's CDR3 is CASSPGFNSGQPQHF. The CDR3 DNA reads TGTGCCAGCTCACCAGGATTTAACTCGGGGCAGCCCCAGCATTTT.

This chain uses TRBV7-3 with TRBJ1-6; a weak D match, TRBD1 (5 bases). Germline V lookup: CDR1 SGHTA, CDR2 FQGTGA. The CDR3 is 14 residues long. Deletions cut 5 bases from V and 9 bases from J, with 14 bases between. DNA for the CDR3: TGTGCCAGCAGCCCAGGGAGGGCGGGTTCACCCCTCCACTTT. Protein product: CASSPGRAGSPLHF.

This clone was counted once. The chain carries TRBV18 and TRBJ2-3, with D perhaps matching TRBD2 (5 bases). The V end lost 5 bases, the J end lost 0 bases, and 9 bases lay between the germline ends. There are 14 residues in the CDR3. Germline lookup yields CDR1 KGHSH and CDR2 LQKENI. This CDR3 is CASSTRASTDTQYF. The CDR3 DNA follows: TGTGCCAGCTCAACGAGGGCCAGCACAGATACGCAGTATTTT.

The chain employs TRBV4-3 and TRBJ2-7; D is possibly TRBD1 (5 bases). Germline V gives CDR1 LGHNA, CDR2 YSLEER. The germline V and J ends were trimmed by 2 bases and 0 bases, with 11 bases remaining between them. There are 15 residues in the CDR3. CDR3: CASSQYRQSSYEQYF. The CDR3 DNA reads as TGCGCCAGCAGCCAATACAGGCAAAGCTCCTACGAGCAGTACTTC.